Listed here are 20 T cell receptor beta chains from one sample, sequenced in a study of response to subunit inactivated influenza vaccine. TCRdb called the RT-PCR reads again in MiXCR, with one record for every CDR3 protein. The sample has 300,000 to 350,000 distinct CDR3 sequences, roughly 20% seen once; the top ten hold approximately 10%. Sequencing was performed on PBMCs from blood, taken less than 22 months after vaccination. The source is a man between 50 and 75 years old who received an inactivated influenza vaccine.

The chain recombines TRBV29-1 with TRBJ2-1, with D uncertain. Looked up from germline, CDR1 is SQVTM and CDR2 is ANQGSEA. The CDR3 spans 14 residues. The germline V and J ends were trimmed by 4 bases and 0 bases, with 10 bases remaining between them. CDR3 nucleotide sequence: TGCAGCGTTGGTAGCCACAGCTCCTACAATGAGCAGTTCTTC. This sequence encodes CSVGSHSSYNEQFF.

The chain employs TRBV29-1 and TRBJ2-3; 7 bases map to TRBD2. Germline V gives CDR1 SQVTM, CDR2 ANQGSEA. The CDR3 totals 16 residues. Trimming cost V 4 bases and J 3 bases; bases outside gene matches: 13. The CDR3 bases are TGCAGCGTTGTAAAAGGCGGGGGTACAGCAACAGATACGCAGTATTTT. This sequence encodes CSVVKGGGTATDTQYF.

This chain links TRBV19 with TRBJ2-5; TRBD1 aligns across 8 bases. Germline loops: CDR1 LNHDA, CDR2 SQIVND (reference sequence). The CDR3 loop spans 14 amino acids. The junction had 3 bases not matched to a gene; V was cut back by 4 bases and J by 2 bases. CDR3 region: CASSKTGDQETQYF. The CDR3 DNA reads as TGTGCCAGTAGTAAGACAGGGGATCAAGAGACCCAGTACTTC. Based on the CDR3 plus reference TRBV19 and TRBJ2-5, the full variable domain is DGGITQSPKYLFRKEGQNVTLSCEQNLNHDAMYWYRQDPGQGLRLIYYSQIVNDFQKGDIAEGYSVSREKKESFPLTVTSAQKNPTAFYLCASSKTGDQETQYFGPGTRLLVL.

V gene TRBV5-1 combines with J gene TRBJ2-7; maybe TRBD1 (6 bases). With 2 bases removed from V and 1 base from J, the gap between germline ends came to 13 bases. Germline assignment: CDR1 SGHRS and CDR2 YFSETQ. The CDR3 contains 15 residues. The CDR3 is CASSFDGTPSYEQYF. The CDR3 DNA is TGCGCCAGCAGCTTCGACGGGACACCATCCTACGAGCAGTACTTC.

Many counts were recorded for this clonotype. This chain links TRBV7-2 with TRBJ1-1; D is possibly TRBD1 (5 bases). Per the germline V gene, CDR1 is SGHTA and CDR2 is FQGNSA. The CDR3 totals 14 residues. V was shortened by 2 bases and J by 1 base, with 8 bases between the two germline ends. The CDR3 coding sequence is TGTGCCAGCAGCTTAATAACAGGGAACACTGAAGCTTTCTTT. The encoded protein is CASSLITGNTEAFF.

The chain employs TRBV6-1 and TRBJ1-3; D call uncertain. The CDR3 runs 14 residues. The V gene lost 6 bases and the J gene lost 7 bases, with 16 bases spanning the gap. The germline CDR1 and CDR2 sequences are MNHNS and SASEGT. CDR3 residues: CASSPDGSRNTIYF. The CDR3 DNA sequence: TGTGCCAGCAGCCCGGACGGTAGTCGGAACACCATATATTTT.

This clonotype was seen only a few times. The chain employs TRBV4-2 and TRBJ2-1, with 7 bases aligning to TRBD2. The CDR3 is made up of 18 amino acids. Germline lookup yields CDR1 LGHNA and CDR2 YNFKEQ. The V and J ends lost 0 bases and 1 base, in that order; junction bases with no gene match: 9. CDR3 protein: CASSQDRPLAESYNEQFF. In nucleotides, the CDR3 is TGTGCCAGCAGCCAAGATCGACCCCTAGCGGAATCCTACAATGAGCAGTTCTTC.

This clonotype occurred a few times. The rearrangement uses TRBV6-2 or TRBV6-3 and TRBJ2-7; the D gene could be TRBD1 or TRBD2 (5 bases each). CDR3 length: 13 residues. V gave up 6 bases and J gave up 3 bases, with 12 bases separating them. Germline CDR1 and CDR2: MNHEY and SVGEGT. The CDR3 nucleotides are TGTGCCAGCAGCTGGGACCTTGGCTACGAGCAGTACTTC. Amino acids: CASSWDLGYEQYF.

This clonotype has a count of ten or more. The chain employs TRBV7-2 and TRBJ1-6; D remains ambiguous. The CDR3 loop spans 16 amino acids. The V end lost 1 base, the J end lost 0 bases, and 7 bases lay between the germline ends. CDR1 and CDR2 (germline): SGHTA, FQGNSA. The CDR3 is CASSLGGSSYNSPLHF. Here the CDR3 DNA reads TGTGCCAGCAGCTTAGGGGGTAGCTCCTATAATTCACCCCTCCACTTT.

In this sample, this clonotype turned up a few times. V usage is TRBV7-2 and J usage is TRBJ2-5; D uncertain. The CDR3 is 14 amino acids. Deletions cut 1 base from V and 4 bases from J, with 10 bases between. In germline, CDR1 is SGHTA, CDR2 FQGNSA. Here the CDR3 DNA reads TGTGCCAGCAGCTTAGTGGGGTCGGGAGAGACCCAGTACTTC. Its protein product is CASSLVGSGETQYF.

A few counts support this clonotype. As DNA, the CDR3 is TGTGCCATCAGTGAGGTCCAGCCCTCTTTAGATACGCAGTATTTT. Translation: CAISEVQPSLDTQYF. The chain uses TRBV10-3 and TRBJ2-3; D gene uncertain. CDR3 size: 15 residues. Germline CDR1 and CDR2: ENHRY and SYGVKD. V lost 2 bases and J 5 bases, leaving 14 bases between the germline ends.

The V and J genes are TRBV7-9 and TRBJ1-1; D may be TRBD1 (5 bases). Trimming took off 8 bases at V and 3 bases at J, with 16 bases between the two ends. In germline, CDR1 is SEHNR, CDR2 FQNEAQ (reference sequence). The CDR3 runs 14 residues. CDR3 nucleotide sequence: TGTGCCAGCGGGGGAACTTGGCCGGACACTGAAGCTTTCTTT. Residues: CASGGTWPDTEAFF.

This clonotype was seen repeatedly, ten times or more. The chain links TRBV7-9 to TRBJ1-1, with D unresolved. CDR3 size: 12 residues. The germline V gene encodes CDR1 SEHNR and CDR2 FQNEAQ (reference sequence). Between the trimmed V and J ends, which lost 5 bases and 2 bases, there was a span of 6 bases. CDR3: CASSQVNTEAFF. DNA for the CDR3: TGTGCCAGCAGCCAAGTTAACACTGAAGCTTTCTTT. Full variable domain (remainder filled in from reference TRBV7-9 and TRBJ1-1): DTGVSQNPRHKITKRGQNVTFRCDPISEHNRLYWYRQTLGQGPEFLTYFQNEAQLEKSRLLSDRFSAERPKGSFSTLEIQRTEQGDSAMYLCASSQVNTEAFFGQGTRLTVV.

Only a few counts were recorded for this clonotype. The chain carries TRBV29-1 and TRBJ2-3; TRBD1 agrees at 7 bases. Germline loops: CDR1 SQVTM, CDR2 ANQGSEA. V lost 4 bases to trimming and J lost 4 bases; unmatched junction nucleotides: 11. CDR3 length: 15 amino acids. The CDR3 DNA follows: TGCAGCGTTGGTAGGACCCAGGGGGTTCCAGATACGCAGTATTTT. The encoded protein is CSVGRTQGVPDTQYF.

This chain uses TRBV9 with TRBJ1-5; D remains ambiguous. V shed 4 bases and J shed 4 bases, with 9 bases lying between them. This CDR3 is built from 13 residues. Germline V gene data show CDR1 as SGDLS and CDR2 as YYNGEE. CDR3 bases: TGTGCCAGCAGCCCCGACGGGAATCAGCCCCAGCATTTT. It translates to CASSPDGNQPQHF.

This clonotype was seen many times. The chain recombines TRBV20-1 with TRBJ1-4; D not certain. The V end was cut by 5 bases, the J end by 0 bases, with 7 bases between. Germline assignment: CDR1 DFQATT and CDR2 SNEGSKA (reference sequence). There are 13 residues in the CDR3. The CDR3 nucleotides are TGCAGTGCTGGACGGACAACTAATGAAAAACTGTTTTTT. Protein: CSAGRTTNEKLFF.

At least ten counts were recorded for this clonotype. The genes are TRBV12-3 or TRBV12-4 and TRBJ1-2; D is perhaps TRBD1 (6 bases). V was trimmed by 3 bases and J by 7 bases, leaving 24 bases between them. The CDR3 spans 17 residues. CDR3 sequence: CASSLSTSVGGSSGYTF. The CDR3 DNA follows: TGTGCCAGCAGTTTGAGCACCAGTGTCGGGGGCTCAAGTGGCTACACCTTC.

The CDR3 spells CASSGRGRAAGYTF. CDR3 DNA sequence: TGTGCCAGCAGTGGTCGCGGCAGGGCGGCTGGCTACACCTTC. The V call is TRBV28, the J call TRBJ1-2; D is possibly TRBD1 (5 bases). V was pared by 5 bases and J by 7 bases, with 17 bases between. The CDR3 spans 14 residues. Germline V lookup: CDR1 MDHEN, CDR2 SYDVKM.

This clonotype was observed a handful of times. The rearrangement uses TRBV6-5 and TRBJ2-2; TRBD2 aligns across 9 bases. The germline gives CDR1 MNHEY, CDR2 SVGAGI. The trim removed 5 bases at V and 4 bases at J, leaving 11 bases unmatched. The CDR3 is 17 amino acids. CDR3 loop: CASSRLAGVGSTGELFF. The CDR3 coding sequence is TGTGCCAGCAGTAGATTAGCGGGAGTGGGCAGCACCGGGGAGCTGTTTTTT.

The chain carries TRBV7-2 and TRBJ1-2; D is ambiguous. The CDR3 loop spans 13 amino acids. The germline V gene encodes CDR1 SGHTA and CDR2 FQGNSA. V shed 2 bases and J shed 0 bases, with 4 bases lying between them. The CDR3 region has the DNA TGTGCCAGCAGCTTAATGCCTAACTATGGCTACACCTTC. Residues: CASSLMPNYGYTF.